Presented here are 17 T cell receptor beta chains from one specimen sequenced in a study of blood T cells in healthy people across ages. For the second PCR, which ran for 7 to 11 cycles, a sample-barcoded 5' primer and a J-beta primer mix were used. TCRdb reprocessed the 5' RACE reads via MiXCR and lists one record per CDR3 protein. The table includes around 870,000 distinct CDR3 sequences, about 28% detected once. The source material was blood. These receptors were obtained from a woman older than 75 in good health.

The V and J genes are TRBV11-3 and TRBJ2-1, with 12 nucleotides matching TRBD1. CDR3 size: 12 residues. V gave up 10 bases and J gave up 9 bases; unmatched junction bases: 4. CDR1 and CDR2 (germline): SGHNT, YENEEA. The CDR3 reads CATGTGGGEQFF. In DNA, the CDR3 is TGTGCCACCGGGACAGGGGGCGGTGAGCAGTTCTTC. The entire variable domain, with the rest obtained from reference TRBV11-3 and TRBJ2-1, is as follows: EAGVVQSPRYKIIEKKQPVAFWCNPISGHNTLYWYLQNLGQGPELLIRYENEEAVDDSQLPKDRFSAERLKGVDSTLKIQPAELGDSAVYLCATGTGGGEQFFGPGTRLTVL.

This clonotype has ten or more counts. The chain recombines TRBV12-3 or TRBV12-4 with TRBJ2-5; D gene ambiguous. The CDR3 is 16 amino acids. V dropped 3 bases and J dropped 4 bases, with 18 bases sitting between them. The chain's CDR3 is CASSLVGMSTTETQYF. CDR3 bases: TGTGCCAGCAGTTTGGTGGGCATGAGCACTACAGAGACCCAGTACTTC.

On this clonotype: This clone may be a read error of a much larger clone one base away. The V gene is TRBV6-6, the J gene TRBJ2-1; D not certain. The V gene lost 0 bases and the J gene lost 6 bases, with 15 bases spanning the gap. The CDR3 loop spans 16 amino acids. Germline V gene data show CDR1 as MNHNY and CDR2 as SVGAGI (reference sequence). CDR3: CASSYSIVIPCNEQFF. Written as DNA, the CDR3 is TGTGCCAGCAGTTACTCGATAGTTATCCCCTGCAATGAGCAGTTCTTC.

This clonotype was counted ten times or more. V and J are TRBV6-5 and TRBJ2-1, with 8 bases that match TRBD2. Trimming cost V 4 bases and J 4 bases; bases outside gene matches: 9. Looked up from germline, CDR1 is MNHEY and CDR2 is SVGAGI. The CDR3 spans 16 residues. This chain's CDR3 is CASSSFIAGPYNEQFF. As DNA, the CDR3 is TGTGCCAGCAGTTCCTTCATAGCGGGGCCTTACAATGAGCAGTTCTTC.

This clonotype was seen at least ten times. The chain uses TRBV6-6 and TRBJ1-2; no firm D call. This CDR3 is built from 14 residues. Germline V CDR1 and CDR2: MNHNY, SVGAGI (reference sequence). V was clipped by 0 bases and J by 4 bases, with 9 bases between them. The CDR3 region is CASSYSERGYGYTF. The DNA for the CDR3 is TGTGCCAGCAGTTACTCGGAGAGAGGCTATGGCTACACCTTC.

As to this clonotype: A much larger clone differs by one base, so this may be a read error. The genes are TRBV7-6 and TRBJ2-1; TRBD1 matches 7 bases. The germline V gene encodes CDR1 SGHVS and CDR2 FNYEAQ. The CDR3 contains 17 residues. The CDR3 loop reads CASSLTSGTASYNERFF. The CDR3 DNA reads as TGTGCCAGCAGCTTAACCTCCGGGACAGCCTCCTACAATGAGCGGTTCTTC.

Many counts were recorded for this clonotype. The chain has TRBV14 and TRBJ2-1, with D perhaps TRBD2 (5 bases). The V gene's germline CDR1 is SGHDN and CDR2 FVKESK. Trimming took 2 bases from V and 0 from J, leaving 11 bases between them. The CDR3 covers 16 residues. The CDR3 nucleotides are TGTGCCAGCAGCCAAAGACTACGGAGCTCCTACAATGAGCAGTTCTTC. Translation gives CASSQRLRSSYNEQFF.

Remarks on this clonotype: The CDR3 end shows no conserved phenylalanine or tryptophan, and so a read error is likely. The rearrangement links TRBV3-1 to TRBJ1-5; no firm D call. Trimming took off 2 bases at V and 6 bases at J, with 11 bases between the two ends. Germline loops: CDR1 LGHDT, CDR2 YNNKEL (reference sequence). This CDR3 comprises 14 residues. The CDR3 coding sequence is TGTGCCAGCAGCCAATTAGGACCGGGTCAGCCCCAGCATTTG. Encoded protein: CASSQLGPGQPQHL.

This clonotype has more than one count but fewer than ten. V gene TRBV6-5 combines with J gene TRBJ1-5; maybe TRBD1 (6 bases). Germline-derived CDR1 and CDR2 are MNHEY and SVGAGI. V gave up 6 bases and J gave up 6 bases, with 15 bases separating them. CDR3 length: 14 amino acids. The CDR3 sequence is CASRQTGSSQPQHF. The CDR3 region has the DNA TGTGCCAGCAGGCAGACAGGTTCGAGTCAGCCCCAGCATTTT.

At least ten counts were recorded for this clonotype. This chain connects TRBV7-8 to TRBJ2-7, with 9 nucleotides matching TRBD1. This CDR3 has 15 residues. Trimming at V came to 1 base and at J to 0 bases, leaving 1 base not matched to a gene. Per the germline V gene, CDR1 is SGHVS and CDR2 is FQNEAQ. The CDR3: CASSLGGQGSYEQYF. The DNA for the CDR3 is TGTGCCAGCAGCTTAGGGGGACAGGGCTCCTACGAGCAGTACTTC.

V is TRBV20-1 and J is TRBJ2-7; 9 nucleotides match TRBD1. CDR1 is DFQATT, CDR2 SNEGSKA, per germline (reference sequence). J was trimmed by 3 bases and V by 3 bases; bases with no gene match: 9. The CDR3 is 15 residues long. This CDR3 reads CSASMIQGAVYEQYF. CDR3 DNA sequence: TGCAGTGCTAGTATGATACAGGGGGCTGTCTACGAGCAGTACTTC.

This clonotype was seen more than once but under ten times. The V and J genes are TRBV7-2 and TRBJ1-5; no clear D gene. The CDR3 runs to 13 residues. V lost 7 bases to trimming and J lost 9 bases, with 16 bases between them. Per the germline V gene, CDR1 is SGHTA and CDR2 is FQGNSA. CDR3 region: CASTSTPTGPQHF. The CDR3 region has the DNA TGTGCCAGCACCTCGACCCCAACGGGGCCCCAGCATTTT.

On this clonotype itself: This may arise from a read error, as a much more abundant clone is one base away. The CDR3 protein is CASSPPPGALGEQFF. The CDR3 DNA reads as TGTGCCAGCAGCCCTCCTCCTGGTGCTTTGGGGGAGCAGTTCTTC. The rearrangement joins TRBV11-2 to TRBJ2-1; no clear D. Trimming pared 5 bases from V and 10 bases from J, leaving 21 bases between. Germline V gene lookup returns CDR1 SGHAT and CDR2 FQNNGV. The CDR3 contains 15 residues.

V is TRBV21-1 and J is TRBJ1-2; TRBD1 is the table's D call, not checked against the DNA. TRBV21-1 is listed as a pseudogene. The CDR3 sequence is 19 residues long. Here the CDR3 reads CASRSWTGGAGLYHYGYTF. CDR3 coding DNA: TGTGCCAGCAGAAGTTGGACAGGGGGCGCTGGATTGTATCACTATGGCTACACCTTC.

This clonotype was detected only a few times. This rearrangement joins TRBV20-1 to TRBJ2-2; D not resolved. The CDR3 has 14 residues. Germline-derived CDR1 and CDR2 are DFQATT and SNEGSKA (reference sequence). The V and J ends lost 3 bases and 2 bases respectively, with 10 bases between them. CDR3 nucleotides: TGCAGTGCTAGGTCCAGATCTAACACCGGGGAGCTGTTTTTT. Its protein product is CSARSRSNTGELFF.

This clonotype was seen repeatedly, ten times or more. The chain is built from TRBV12-3 or TRBV12-4 and TRBJ1-1; no clear D gene. Trimming left V 3 bases short and J 2 bases short, with 7 bases between. The CDR3 loop spans 13 amino acids. CDR3: CASSLSLNTEAFF. Here the CDR3 DNA reads TGTGCCAGCAGTTTGAGTCTTAACACTGAAGCTTTCTTT.

The chain is built from TRBV6-2 or TRBV6-3 and TRBJ1-1, with D tentatively TRBD1 (5 bases). CDR1 and CDR2 from the germline V gene are MNHEY and SVGEGT. The ends were cut back, 1 base at V and 1 base at J, with 10 bases in the middle. This CDR3 is built from 15 residues. CDR3 coding DNA: TGTGCCAGCAGTTACTTCGGCCAGGGGAACACTGAAGCTTTCTTT. This sequence encodes CASSYFGQGNTEAFF.